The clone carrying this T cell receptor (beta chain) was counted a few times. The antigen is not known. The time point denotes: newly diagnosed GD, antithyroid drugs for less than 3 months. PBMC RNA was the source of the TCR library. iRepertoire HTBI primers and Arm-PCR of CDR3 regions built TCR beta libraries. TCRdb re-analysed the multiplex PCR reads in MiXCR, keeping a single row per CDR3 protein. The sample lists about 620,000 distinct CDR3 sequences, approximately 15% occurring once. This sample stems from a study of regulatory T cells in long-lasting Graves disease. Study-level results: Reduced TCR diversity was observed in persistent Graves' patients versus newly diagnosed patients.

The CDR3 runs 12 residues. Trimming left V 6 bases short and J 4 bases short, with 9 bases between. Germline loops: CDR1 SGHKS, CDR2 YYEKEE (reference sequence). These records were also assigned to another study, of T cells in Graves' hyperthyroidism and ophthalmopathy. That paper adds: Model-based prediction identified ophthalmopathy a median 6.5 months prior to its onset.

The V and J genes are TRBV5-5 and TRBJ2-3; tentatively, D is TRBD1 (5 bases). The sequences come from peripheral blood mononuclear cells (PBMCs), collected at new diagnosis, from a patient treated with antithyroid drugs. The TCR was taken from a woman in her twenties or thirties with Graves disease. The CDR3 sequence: CASTGPPDTQYF. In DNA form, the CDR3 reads TGTGCCAGCACAGGGCCGCCAGATACGCAGTATTTT.